The rows below give T cell receptor beta chains drawn from one sample of a study of CXCR3-negative and CXCR3-positive naive CD8 T cells. TCRdb re-analyzed the 5' RACE reads; it lists each CDR3 protein once, without DNA. The sample holds about 120,000 distinct CDR3 sequences. Specimen: naive CXCR3- CD8+ T cells from blood. All receptors come from a human donor in good health. Some clones in this sample may be carry-over from other donors' samples. Both conserved end residues are part of each CDR3.

j_call v_call cdr3_aa
TRBJ2-1 TRBV7-6 CASSLALSNEQFF
TRBJ1-2 TRBV27 CASSGPYRGRWDYTF
TRBJ2-5 TRBV7-8 CASSLPRRGVSQETQYF
TRBJ2-7 TRBV28 CASSLLGFSYEQYF
TRBJ2-1 TRBV12-3/TRBV12-4 CASRTSVAYNEQFF
TRBJ1-5 TRBV15 CATSREGGGQPQHF
TRBJ2-2 TRBV3-1 CASSQGFGTIGELFF
TRBJ2-1 TRBV28 CASSPGGPPGDEQFF
TRBJ1-5 TRBV27 CASSFSYYQPRHF
TRBJ2-1 TRBV6-2/TRBV6-3 CASSLGLVVRYNEQFF
TRBJ2-7 TRBV5-1 CASMEGGHGFEQYF
TRBJ1-4 TRBV18 CASSLTVNEKLFF
TRBJ1-2 TRBV29-1 CSPLLGTSDGYTF
TRBJ1-1 TRBV19 CASSSPPEIGTEAFF
TRBJ1-1 TRBV11-2 CASSLVVGGADTEAFF
TRBJ1-2 TRBV29-1 CSGDTGDYGYTF
TRBJ2-3 TRBV10-3 CAISELYWAQRGTDTQYF
TRBJ1-2 TRBV28 CASSDRGRDYGYTF
TRBJ2-7 TRBV20-1 CSARATGGNFDEQYF
TRBJ2-7 TRBV20-1 CSARDRKGLSSYEQYF
TRBJ2-5 TRBV5-8 CASIFLGGGQETQYF
TRBJ1-1 TRBV14 CASSPRGLGTEAFF
TRBJ2-2 TRBV29-1 CSVRPGQSTGELFF
TRBJ2-5 TRBV7-6 CASSLAVGEETQYF
TRBJ2-1 TRBV13 CASSLYRTSYEQFF
TRBJ2-7 TRBV6-6 CASSLEAASYEQYF
TRBJ1-3 TRBV14 CASSQYGGSGNTIYF
TRBJ1-1 TRBV12-5 CASGFGNTEAFF
TRBJ1-1 TRBV12-3/TRBV12-4 CASSFGLEAFF
TRBJ2-2 TRBV7-6 CASSWADSNTGELFF
TRBJ2-2 TRBV29-1 CSVEDLGTANTGELFF
TRBJ2-1 TRBV12-3/TRBV12-4 CASSFPGRGYEQFF
TRBJ1-1 TRBV11-2 CASSLLTPEAFF
TRBJ2-2 TRBV7-6 CASSFTLGQGNTGELFF
TRBJ2-7 TRBV7-6 CASSMWTGDFPTYEQYF
TRBJ2-7 TRBV5-5 CASSWGQGFSKYF
TRBJ2-1 TRBV4-1 CASSRQSPVSSYNEQFF
TRBJ2-7 TRBV6-4 CAPSKGYGYEQYF
TRBJ1-5 TRBV28 CASSFPGHIYSNQPQHF
TRBJ1-4 TRBV7-9 CASSQLSNEKLFF
TRBJ2-1 TRBV19 CASSIAPEHNEQFF
TRBJ2-7 TRBV4-2 CASSQERFYEQYF
TRBJ2-1 TRBV4-1 CASGTSGALFVEQFF
TRBJ2-1 TRBV28 CASSFYSYNEQFF
TRBJ2-3 TRBV2 CASSAQGTGITDTQYF
TRBJ2-7 TRBV29-1 CSVLQREGYEQYF
TRBJ2-2 TRBV14 CASSQARKQGWTGELFF
TRBJ2-2 TRBV29-1 CSVVDYNTGELFF
TRBJ2-7 TRBV12-3/TRBV12-4 CASSSGQPYEQYF
TRBJ2-7 TRBV28 CASRPKGTEQYF
TRBJ2-1 TRBV28 CASSFSVDEQFF
TRBJ1-5 TRBV12-3/TRBV12-4 CASSLTAGGGYSNQPQHF
TRBJ1-2 TRBV6-6 CASRTGGNYGYTF
TRBJ1-5 TRBV6-5 CASSINSNQPQHF